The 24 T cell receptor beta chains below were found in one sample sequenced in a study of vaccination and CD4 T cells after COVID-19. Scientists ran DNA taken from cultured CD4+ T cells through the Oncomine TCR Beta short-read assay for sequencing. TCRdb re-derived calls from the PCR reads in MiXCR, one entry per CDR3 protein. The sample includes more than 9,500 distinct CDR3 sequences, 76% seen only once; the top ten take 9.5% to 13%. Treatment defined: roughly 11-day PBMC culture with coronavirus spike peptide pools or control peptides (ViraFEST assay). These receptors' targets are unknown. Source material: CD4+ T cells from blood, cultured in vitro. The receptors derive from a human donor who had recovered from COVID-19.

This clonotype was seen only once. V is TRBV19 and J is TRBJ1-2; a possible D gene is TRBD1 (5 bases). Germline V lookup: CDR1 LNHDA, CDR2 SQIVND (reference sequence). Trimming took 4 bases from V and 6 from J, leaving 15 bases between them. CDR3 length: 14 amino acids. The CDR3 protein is CASSTTGTFHGYTF. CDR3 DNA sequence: TGTGCCAGTAGTACGACCGGGACGTTCCATGGCTACACCTTC. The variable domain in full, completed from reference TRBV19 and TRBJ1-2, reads DGGITQSPKYLFRKEGQNVTLSCEQNLNHDAMYWYRQDPGQGLRLIYYSQIVNDFQKGDIAEGYSVSREKKESFPLTVTSAQKNPTAFYLCASSTTGTFHGYTFGSGTRLTVV.

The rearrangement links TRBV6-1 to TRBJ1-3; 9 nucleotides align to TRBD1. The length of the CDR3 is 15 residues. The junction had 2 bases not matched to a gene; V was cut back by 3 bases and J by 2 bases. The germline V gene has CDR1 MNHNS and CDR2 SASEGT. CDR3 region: CASSEDRGTGNTIYF. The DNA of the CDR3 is TGTGCCAGCAGTGAGGACAGGGGAACTGGAAACACCATATATTTT.

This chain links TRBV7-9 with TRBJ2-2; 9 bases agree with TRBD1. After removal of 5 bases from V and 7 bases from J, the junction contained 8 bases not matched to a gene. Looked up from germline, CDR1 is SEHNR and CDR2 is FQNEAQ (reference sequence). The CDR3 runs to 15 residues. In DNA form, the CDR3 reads TGTGCCAGCAGCCAGGGACAGGGTTCCTACGGGGAGCTGTTTTTT. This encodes CASSQGQGSYGELFF.

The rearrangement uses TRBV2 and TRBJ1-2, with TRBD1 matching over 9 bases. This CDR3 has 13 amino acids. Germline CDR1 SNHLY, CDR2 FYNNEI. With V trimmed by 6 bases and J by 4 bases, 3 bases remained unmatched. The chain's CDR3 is CASRQGAGYGYTF. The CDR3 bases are TGTGCCAGCAGACAGGGGGCGGGCTATGGCTACACCTTC. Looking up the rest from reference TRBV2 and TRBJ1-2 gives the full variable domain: EPEVTQTPSHQVTQMGQEVILRCVPISNHLYFYWYRQILGQKVEFLVSFYNNEISEKSEIFDDQFSVERPDGSNFTLKIRSTKLEDSAMYFCASRQGAGYGYTFGSGTRLTVV.

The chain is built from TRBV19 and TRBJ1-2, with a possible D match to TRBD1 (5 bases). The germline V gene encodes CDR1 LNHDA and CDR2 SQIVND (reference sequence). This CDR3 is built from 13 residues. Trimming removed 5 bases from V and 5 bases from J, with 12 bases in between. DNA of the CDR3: TGTGCCAGTAGTCTCCGGGACGCTTATGGCTACACCTTC. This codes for CASSLRDAYGYTF.

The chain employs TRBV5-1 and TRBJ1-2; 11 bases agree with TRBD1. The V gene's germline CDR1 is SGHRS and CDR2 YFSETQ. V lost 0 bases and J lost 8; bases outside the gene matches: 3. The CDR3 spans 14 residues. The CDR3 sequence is CASSLDRTGGGYTF. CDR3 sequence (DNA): TGCGCCAGCAGCTTGGACAGGACAGGGGGCGGCTACACCTTC.

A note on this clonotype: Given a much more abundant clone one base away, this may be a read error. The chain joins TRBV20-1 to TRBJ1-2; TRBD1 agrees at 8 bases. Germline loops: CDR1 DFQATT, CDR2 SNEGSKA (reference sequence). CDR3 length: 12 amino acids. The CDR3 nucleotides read TGCGGTGCTACGACAGGGGTGTATGGCTACACCTTC. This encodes CGATTGVYGYTF.

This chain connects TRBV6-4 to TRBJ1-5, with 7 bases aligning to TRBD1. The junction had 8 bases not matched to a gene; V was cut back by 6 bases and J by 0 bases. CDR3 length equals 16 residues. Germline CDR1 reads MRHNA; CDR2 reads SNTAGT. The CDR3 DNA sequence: TGTGCCAGCAGCGTAGCCGGGACAGATAGCAATCAGCCCCAGCATTTT. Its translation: CASSVAGTDSNQPQHF.

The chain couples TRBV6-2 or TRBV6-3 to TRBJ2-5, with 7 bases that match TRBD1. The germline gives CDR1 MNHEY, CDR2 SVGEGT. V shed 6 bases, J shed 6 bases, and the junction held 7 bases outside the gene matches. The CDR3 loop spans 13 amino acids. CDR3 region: CASSRQGRKTQYF. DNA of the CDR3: TGTGCCAGCAGCCGACAGGGTCGAAAGACCCAGTACTTC.

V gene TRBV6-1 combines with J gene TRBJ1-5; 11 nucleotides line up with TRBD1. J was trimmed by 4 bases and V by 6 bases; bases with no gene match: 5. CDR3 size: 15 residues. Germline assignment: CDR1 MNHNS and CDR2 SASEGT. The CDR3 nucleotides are TGTGCCAGCAGAGGACAGGGGGCCCGAAATCAGCCCCAGCATTTT. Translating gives CASRGQGARNQPQHF.

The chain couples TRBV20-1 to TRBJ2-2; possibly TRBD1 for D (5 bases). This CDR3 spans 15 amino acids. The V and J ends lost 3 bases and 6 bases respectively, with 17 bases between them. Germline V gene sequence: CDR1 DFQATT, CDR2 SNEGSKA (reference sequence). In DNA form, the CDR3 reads TGCAGTGCTAGGGCCCGTGACAGCCGTCCCGGGGAGCTGTTTTTT. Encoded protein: CSARARDSRPGELFF.

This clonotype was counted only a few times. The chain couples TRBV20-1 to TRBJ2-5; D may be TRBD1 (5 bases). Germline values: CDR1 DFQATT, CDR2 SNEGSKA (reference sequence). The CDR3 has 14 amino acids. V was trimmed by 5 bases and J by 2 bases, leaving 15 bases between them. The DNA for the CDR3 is TGCAGTGCTGCCCGGACACATAGTCAAGAGACCCAGTACTTC. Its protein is CSAARTHSQETQYF.

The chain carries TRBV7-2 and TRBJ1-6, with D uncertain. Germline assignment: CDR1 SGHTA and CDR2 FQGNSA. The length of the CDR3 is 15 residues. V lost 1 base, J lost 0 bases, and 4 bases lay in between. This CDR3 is CASSLGDSYNSPLHF. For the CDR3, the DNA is TGTGCCAGCAGCTTAGGGGACTCCTATAATTCACCCCTCCACTTT.

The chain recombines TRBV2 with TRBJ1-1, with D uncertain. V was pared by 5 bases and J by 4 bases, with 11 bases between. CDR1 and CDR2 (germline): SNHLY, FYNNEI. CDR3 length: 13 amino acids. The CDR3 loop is CASSKRSPTEAFF. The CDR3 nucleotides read TGTGCCAGCAGTAAGAGATCTCCCACTGAAGCTTTCTTT.

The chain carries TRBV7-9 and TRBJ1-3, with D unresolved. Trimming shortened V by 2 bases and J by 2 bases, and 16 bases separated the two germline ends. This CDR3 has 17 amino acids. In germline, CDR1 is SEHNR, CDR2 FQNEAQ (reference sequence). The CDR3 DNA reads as TGTGCCAGCAGCTTAACTCCACGAAGAAATACTGGAAACACCATATATTTT. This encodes CASSLTPRRNTGNTIYF.

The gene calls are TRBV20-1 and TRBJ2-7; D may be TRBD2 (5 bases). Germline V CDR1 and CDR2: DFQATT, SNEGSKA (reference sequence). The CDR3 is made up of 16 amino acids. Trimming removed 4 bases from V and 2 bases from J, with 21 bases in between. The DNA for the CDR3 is TGCAGTGCTACGTCGCCGAGGGCCAGCAGGACCTACGAGCAGTACTTC. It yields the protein CSATSPRASRTYEQYF.

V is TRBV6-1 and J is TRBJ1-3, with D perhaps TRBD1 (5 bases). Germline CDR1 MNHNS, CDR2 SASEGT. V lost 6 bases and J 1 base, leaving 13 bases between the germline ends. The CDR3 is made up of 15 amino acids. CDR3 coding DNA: TGTGCCAGCAGACCAAGACAGTATTCTGGAAACACCATATATTTT. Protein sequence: CASRPRQYSGNTIYF.

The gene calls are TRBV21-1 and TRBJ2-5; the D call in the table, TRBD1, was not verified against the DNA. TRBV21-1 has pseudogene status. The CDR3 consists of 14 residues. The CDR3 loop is CASSSPPETETQYF. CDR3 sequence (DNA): TGTGCCAGCAGCTCACCCCCGGAGACGGAGACCCAGTACTTC.

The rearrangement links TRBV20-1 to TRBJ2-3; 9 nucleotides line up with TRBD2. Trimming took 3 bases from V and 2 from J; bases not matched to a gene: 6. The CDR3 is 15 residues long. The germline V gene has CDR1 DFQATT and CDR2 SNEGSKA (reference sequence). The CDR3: CSARLAGRYTDTQYF. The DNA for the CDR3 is TGCAGTGCTAGGCTAGCGGGAAGGTACACAGATACGCAGTATTTT.

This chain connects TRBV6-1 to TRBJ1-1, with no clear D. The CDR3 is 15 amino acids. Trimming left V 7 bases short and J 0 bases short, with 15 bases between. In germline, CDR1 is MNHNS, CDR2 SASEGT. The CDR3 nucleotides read TGTGCCAGCACTAAAGCGAAGGGTTTGAACACTGAAGCTTTCTTT. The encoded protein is CASTKAKGLNTEAFF.

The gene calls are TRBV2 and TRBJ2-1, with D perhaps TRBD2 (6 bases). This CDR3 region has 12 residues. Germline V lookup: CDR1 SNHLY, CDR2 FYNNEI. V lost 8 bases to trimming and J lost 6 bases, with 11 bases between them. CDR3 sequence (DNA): TGTGCCAGCCGACTAGAGAGCAATGAGCAGTTCTTC. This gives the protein CASRLESNEQFF.

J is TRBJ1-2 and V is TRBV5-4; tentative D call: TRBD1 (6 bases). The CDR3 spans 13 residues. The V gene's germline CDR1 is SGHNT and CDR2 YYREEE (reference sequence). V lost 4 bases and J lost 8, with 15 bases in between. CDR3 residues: CASSLEQGKGYTF. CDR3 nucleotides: TGTGCCAGCAGCCTGGAACAGGGTAAAGGCTACACCTTC.

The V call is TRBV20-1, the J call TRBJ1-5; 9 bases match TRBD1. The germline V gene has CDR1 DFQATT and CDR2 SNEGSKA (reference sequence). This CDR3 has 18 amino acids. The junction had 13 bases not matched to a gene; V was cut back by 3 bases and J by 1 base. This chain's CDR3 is CSASTGGQGPWSNQPQHF. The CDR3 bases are TGCAGTGCTAGCACCGGGGGACAGGGTCCCTGGAGCAATCAGCCCCAGCATTTT.

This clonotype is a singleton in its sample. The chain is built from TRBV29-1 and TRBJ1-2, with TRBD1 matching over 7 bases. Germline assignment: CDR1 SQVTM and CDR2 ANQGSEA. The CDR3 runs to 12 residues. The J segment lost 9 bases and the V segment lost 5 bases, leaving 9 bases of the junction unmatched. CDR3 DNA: TGCAGCGTTTGGGACAGCGTCAGTAGCTACACCTTC. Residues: CSVWDSVSSYTF.